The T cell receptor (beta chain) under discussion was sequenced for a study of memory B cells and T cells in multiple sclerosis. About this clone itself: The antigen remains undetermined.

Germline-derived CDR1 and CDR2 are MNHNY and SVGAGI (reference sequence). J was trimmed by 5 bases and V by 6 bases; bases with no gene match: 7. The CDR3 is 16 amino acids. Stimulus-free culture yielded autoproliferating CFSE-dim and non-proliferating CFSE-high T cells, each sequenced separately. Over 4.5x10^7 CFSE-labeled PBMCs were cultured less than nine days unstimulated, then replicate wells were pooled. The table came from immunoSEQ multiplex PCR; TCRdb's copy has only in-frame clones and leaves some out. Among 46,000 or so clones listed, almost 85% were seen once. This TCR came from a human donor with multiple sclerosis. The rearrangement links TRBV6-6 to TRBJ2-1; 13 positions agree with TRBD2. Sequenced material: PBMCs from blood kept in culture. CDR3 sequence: CASSDGLAGVNNEQFF. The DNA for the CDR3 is TGTGCCAGCAGCGATGGACTAGCGGGGGTCAACAATGAGCAGTTCTTC.